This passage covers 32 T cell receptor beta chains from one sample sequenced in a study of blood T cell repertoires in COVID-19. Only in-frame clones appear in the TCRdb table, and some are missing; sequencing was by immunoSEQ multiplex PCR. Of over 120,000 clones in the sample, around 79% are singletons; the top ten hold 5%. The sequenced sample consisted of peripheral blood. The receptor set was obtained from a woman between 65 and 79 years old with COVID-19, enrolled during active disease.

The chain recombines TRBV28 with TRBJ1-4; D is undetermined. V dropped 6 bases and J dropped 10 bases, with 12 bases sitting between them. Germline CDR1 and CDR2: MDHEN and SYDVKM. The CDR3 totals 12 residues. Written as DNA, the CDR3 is TGTGCCAGCAGCCCCCCACGGGGAAAACTGTTTTTT. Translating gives CASSPPRGKLFF.

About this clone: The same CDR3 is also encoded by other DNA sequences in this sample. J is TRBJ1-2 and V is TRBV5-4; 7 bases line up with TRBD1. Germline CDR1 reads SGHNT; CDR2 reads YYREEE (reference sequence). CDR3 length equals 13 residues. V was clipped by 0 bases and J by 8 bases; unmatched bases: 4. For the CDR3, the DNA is TGTGCCAGCAGCTTGGACAGGGGTGGAGGCTACACCTTC. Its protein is CASSLDRGGGYTF.

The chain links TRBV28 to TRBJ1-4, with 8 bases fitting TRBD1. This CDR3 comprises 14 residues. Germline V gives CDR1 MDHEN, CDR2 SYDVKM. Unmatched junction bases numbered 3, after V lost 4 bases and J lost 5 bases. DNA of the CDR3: TGTGCCAGCAGTTCCCGGGACAGGAATGAAAAACTGTTTTTT. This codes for CASSSRDRNEKLFF.

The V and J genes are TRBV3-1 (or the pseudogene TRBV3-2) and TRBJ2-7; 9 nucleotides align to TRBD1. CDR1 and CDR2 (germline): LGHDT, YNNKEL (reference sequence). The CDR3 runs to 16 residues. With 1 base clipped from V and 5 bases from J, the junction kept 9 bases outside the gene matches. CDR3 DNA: TGTGCCAGCAGCCAAGCGGGACAGGGATATGACGACGAGCAGTACTTC. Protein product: CASSQAGQGYDDEQYF.

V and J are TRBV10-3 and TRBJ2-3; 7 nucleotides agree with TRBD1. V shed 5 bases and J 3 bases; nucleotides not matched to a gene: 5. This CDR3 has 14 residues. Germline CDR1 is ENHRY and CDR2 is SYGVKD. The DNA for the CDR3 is TGTGCCATCAGTCCGGGACAGCCAACAGATACGCAGTATTTT. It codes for CAISPGQPTDTQYF.

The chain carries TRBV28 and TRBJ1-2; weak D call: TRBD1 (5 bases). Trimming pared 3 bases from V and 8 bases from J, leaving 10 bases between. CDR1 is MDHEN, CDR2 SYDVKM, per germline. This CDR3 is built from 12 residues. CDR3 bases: TGTGCCAGCAGTTTCAGGGAGGCGGGCTACACCTTC. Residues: CASSFREAGYTF.

CDR3 in amino acids: CASTGGQGASNYGYTF. For the CDR3, the DNA is TGTGCCAGCACCGGGGGACAGGGGGCATCTAACTATGGCTACACCTTC. V is TRBV5-4 and J is TRBJ1-2; 12 bases match TRBD1. The V and J ends lost 6 bases and 0 bases, in that order; junction bases with no gene match: 6. Looked up from germline, CDR1 is SGHNT and CDR2 is YYREEE (reference sequence). This CDR3 is 16 amino acids long.

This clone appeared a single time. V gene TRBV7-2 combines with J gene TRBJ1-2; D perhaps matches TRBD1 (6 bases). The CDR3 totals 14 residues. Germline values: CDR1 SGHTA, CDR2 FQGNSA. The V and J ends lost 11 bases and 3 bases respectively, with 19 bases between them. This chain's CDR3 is CAATGGAGDYGYTF. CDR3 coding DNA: TGTGCCGCCACGGGGGGGGCCGGCGACTATGGCTACACCTTC.

CDR3 residues: CASSFRQGAGRETQYF. The CDR3 bases are TGTGCCAGCAGCTTTAGACAGGGGGCAGGCCGGGAGACCCAGTACTTC. This rearrangement joins TRBV7-2 to TRBJ2-5, with TRBD1 matching 10 bases. Looked up from germline, CDR1 is SGHTA and CDR2 is FQGNSA. Germline trimming cut 3 bases from V and 5 bases from J; bases unmatched to any gene: 9. The CDR3 runs 16 residues. Full variable domain (outside the CDR3, taken from reference TRBV7-2 and TRBJ2-5): GAGVSQSPSNKVTEKGKDVELRCDPISGHTALYWYRQSLGQGLEFLIYFQGNSAPDKSGLPSDRFSAERTGGSVSTLTIQRTQQEDSAVYLCASSFRQGAGRETQYFGPGTRLLVL.

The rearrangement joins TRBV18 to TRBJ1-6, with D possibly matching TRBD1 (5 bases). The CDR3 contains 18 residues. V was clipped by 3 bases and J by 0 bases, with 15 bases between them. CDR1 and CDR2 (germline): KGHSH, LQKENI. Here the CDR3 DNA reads TGTGCCAGCTCACCGCTAGGACACCCGAGCTCCTATAATTCACCCCTCCACTTT. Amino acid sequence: CASSPLGHPSSYNSPLHF.

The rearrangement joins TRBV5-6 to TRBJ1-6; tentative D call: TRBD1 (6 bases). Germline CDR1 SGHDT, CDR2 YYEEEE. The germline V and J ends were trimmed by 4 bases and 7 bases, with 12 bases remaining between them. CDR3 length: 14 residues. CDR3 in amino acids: CASSPYQGNSPLHF. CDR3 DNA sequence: TGTGCCAGCAGCCCATATCAGGGGAATTCACCCCTCCACTTT.

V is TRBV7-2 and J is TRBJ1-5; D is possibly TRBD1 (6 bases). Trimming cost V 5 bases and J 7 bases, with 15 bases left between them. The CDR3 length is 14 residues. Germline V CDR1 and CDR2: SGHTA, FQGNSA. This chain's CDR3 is CASSQDRLGQPQHF. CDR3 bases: TGTGCCAGCAGCCAGGACAGATTAGGGCAGCCCCAGCATTTT.

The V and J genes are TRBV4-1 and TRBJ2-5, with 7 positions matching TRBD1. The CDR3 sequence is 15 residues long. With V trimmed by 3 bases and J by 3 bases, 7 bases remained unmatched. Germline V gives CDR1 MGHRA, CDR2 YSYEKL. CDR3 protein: CASSQSGQSEETQYF. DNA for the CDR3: TGCGCCAGCAGCCAGTCGGGACAGTCAGAAGAGACCCAGTACTTC.

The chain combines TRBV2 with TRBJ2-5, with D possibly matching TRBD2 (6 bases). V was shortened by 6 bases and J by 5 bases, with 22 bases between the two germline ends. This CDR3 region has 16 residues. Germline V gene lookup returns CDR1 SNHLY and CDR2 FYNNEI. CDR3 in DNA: TGTGCCAGCAGAAAACCGTCGGGGGTAGTCGGGGAGACCCAGTACTTC. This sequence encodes CASRKPSGVVGETQYF.

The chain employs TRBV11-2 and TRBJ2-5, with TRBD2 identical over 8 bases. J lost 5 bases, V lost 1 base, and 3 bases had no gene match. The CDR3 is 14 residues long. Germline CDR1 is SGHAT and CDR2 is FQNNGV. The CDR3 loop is CASSLGTSSETQYF. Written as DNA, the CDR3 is TGTGCCAGCAGCTTAGGGACTAGCAGTGAGACCCAGTACTTC.

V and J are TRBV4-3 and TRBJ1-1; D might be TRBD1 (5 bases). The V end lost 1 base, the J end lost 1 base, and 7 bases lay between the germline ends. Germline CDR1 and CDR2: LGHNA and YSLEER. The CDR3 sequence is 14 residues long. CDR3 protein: CASSQVGPNTEAFF. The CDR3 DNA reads TGCGCCAGCAGCCAAGTGGGGCCGAACACTGAAGCTTTCTTT.

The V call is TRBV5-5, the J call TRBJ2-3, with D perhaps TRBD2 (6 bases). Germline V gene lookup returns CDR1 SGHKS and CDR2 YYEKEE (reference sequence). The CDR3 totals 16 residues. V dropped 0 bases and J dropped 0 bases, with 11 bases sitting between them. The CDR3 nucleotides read TGTGCCAGCAGCTTGGCCGGGGGAACTAGCACAGATACGCAGTATTTT. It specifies CASSLAGGTSTDTQYF.

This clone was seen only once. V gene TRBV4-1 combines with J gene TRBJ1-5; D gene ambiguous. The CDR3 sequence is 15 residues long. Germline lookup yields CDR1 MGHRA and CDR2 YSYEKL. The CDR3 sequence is CVHRRETDSNQPQHF. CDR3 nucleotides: TGCGTACACCGACGGGAGACCGATAGCAATCAGCCCCAGCATTTT.

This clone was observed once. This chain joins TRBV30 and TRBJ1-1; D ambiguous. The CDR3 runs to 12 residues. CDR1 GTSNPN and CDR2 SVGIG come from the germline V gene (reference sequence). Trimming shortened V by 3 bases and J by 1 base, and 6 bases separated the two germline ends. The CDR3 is CAWRIGNTEAFF. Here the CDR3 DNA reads TGTGCCTGGAGGATCGGGAACACTGAAGCTTTCTTT. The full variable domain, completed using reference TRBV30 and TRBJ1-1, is SQTIHQWPATLVQPVGSPLSLECTVEGTSNPNLYWYRQAAGRGLQLLFYSVGIGQISSEVPQNLSASRPQDRQFILSSKKLLLSDSGFYLCAWRIGNTEAFFGQGTRLTVV.

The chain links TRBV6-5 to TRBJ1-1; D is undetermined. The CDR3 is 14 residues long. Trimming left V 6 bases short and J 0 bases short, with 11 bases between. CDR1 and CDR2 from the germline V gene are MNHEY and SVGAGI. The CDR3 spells CASSPWRVNTEAFF. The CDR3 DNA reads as TGTGCCAGCAGCCCCTGGCGGGTGAACACTGAAGCTTTCTTT.

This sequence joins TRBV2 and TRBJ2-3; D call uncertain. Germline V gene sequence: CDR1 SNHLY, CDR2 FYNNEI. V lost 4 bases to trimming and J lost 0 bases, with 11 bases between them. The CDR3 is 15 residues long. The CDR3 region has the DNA TGTGCCAGCAGTGTAAGCTTTTCTAGCACAGATACGCAGTATTTT. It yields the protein CASSVSFSSTDTQYF.

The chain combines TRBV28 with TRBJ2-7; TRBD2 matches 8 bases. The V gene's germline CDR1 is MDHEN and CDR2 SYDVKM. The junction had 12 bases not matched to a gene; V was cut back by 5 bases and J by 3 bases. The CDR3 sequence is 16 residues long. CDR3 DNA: TGTGCCAGCAGTCCTAGCGGGCGAGGGGAGGACTACGAGCAGTACTTC. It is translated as CASSPSGRGEDYEQYF.

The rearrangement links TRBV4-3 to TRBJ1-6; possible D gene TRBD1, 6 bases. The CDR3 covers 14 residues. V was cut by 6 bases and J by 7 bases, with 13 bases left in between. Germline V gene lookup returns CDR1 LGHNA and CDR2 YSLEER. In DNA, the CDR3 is TGCGCCAGCAGTCAAACAGGGAACAATTCACCCCTCCACTTT. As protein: CASSQTGNNSPLHF.

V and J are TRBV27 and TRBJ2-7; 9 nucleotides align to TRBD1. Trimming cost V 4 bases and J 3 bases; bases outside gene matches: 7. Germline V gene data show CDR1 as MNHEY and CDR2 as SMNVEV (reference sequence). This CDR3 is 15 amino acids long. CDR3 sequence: CASSYTGQGFYEQYF. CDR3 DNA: TGTGCCAGCAGTTATACGGGACAGGGTTTCTACGAGCAGTACTTC.

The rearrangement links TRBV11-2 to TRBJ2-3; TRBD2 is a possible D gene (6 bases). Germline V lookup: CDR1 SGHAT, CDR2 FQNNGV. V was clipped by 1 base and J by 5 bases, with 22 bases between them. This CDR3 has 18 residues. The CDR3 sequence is CASSLGLAAGLLGDTQYF. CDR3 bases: TGTGCCAGCAGCTTAGGGTTGGCTGCGGGGCTCCTTGGAGATACGCAGTATTTT. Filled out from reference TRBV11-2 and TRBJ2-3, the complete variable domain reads EAGVAQSPRYKIIEKRQSVAFWCNPISGHATLYWYQQILGQGPKLLIQFQNNGVVDDSQLPKDRFSAERLKGVDSTLKIQPAKLEDSAVYLCASSLGLAAGLLGDTQYFGPGTRLTVL.

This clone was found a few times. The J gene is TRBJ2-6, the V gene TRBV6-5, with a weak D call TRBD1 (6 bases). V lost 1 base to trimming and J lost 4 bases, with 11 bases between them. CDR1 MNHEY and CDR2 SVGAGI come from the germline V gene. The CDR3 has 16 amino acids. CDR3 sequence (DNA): TGTGCCAGCAGTTACTTCCAGGGGATAGGGGCCAACGTCCTGACTTTC. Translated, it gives CASSYFQGIGANVLTF.

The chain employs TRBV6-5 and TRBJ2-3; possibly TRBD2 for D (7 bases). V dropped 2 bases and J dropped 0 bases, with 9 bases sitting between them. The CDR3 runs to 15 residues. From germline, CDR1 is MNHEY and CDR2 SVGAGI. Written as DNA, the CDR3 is TGTGCCAGCAGTTACGGCGGGGGCAGCACAGATACGCAGTATTTT. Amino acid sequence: CASSYGGGSTDTQYF.

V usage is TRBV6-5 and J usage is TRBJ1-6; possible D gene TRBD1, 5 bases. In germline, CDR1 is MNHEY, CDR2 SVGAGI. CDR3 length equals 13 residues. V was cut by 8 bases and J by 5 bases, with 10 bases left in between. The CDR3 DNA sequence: TGTGCCAGCTATCAGGGTCATAATTCACCCCTCCACTTT. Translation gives CASYQGHNSPLHF.

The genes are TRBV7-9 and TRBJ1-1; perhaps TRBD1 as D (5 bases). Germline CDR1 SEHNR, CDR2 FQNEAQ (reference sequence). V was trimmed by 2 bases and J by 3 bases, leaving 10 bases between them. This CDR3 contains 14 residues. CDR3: CASSLSGGDTEAFF. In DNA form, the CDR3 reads TGTGCCAGCAGCTTAAGCGGGGGGGACACTGAAGCTTTCTTT.

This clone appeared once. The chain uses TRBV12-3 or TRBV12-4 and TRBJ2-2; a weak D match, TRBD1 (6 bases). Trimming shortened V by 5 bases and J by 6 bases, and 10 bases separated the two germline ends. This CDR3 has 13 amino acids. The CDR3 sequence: CASSTHRAGELFF. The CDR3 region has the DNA TGTGCCAGCAGTACTCACAGGGCCGGGGAGCTGTTTTTT.

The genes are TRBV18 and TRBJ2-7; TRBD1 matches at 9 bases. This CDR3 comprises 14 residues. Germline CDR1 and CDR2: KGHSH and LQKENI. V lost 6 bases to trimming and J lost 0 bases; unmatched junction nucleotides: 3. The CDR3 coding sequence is TGTGCCAGCTCTCGGGACAGGGACTCCTACGAGCAGTACTTC. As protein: CASSRDRDSYEQYF.

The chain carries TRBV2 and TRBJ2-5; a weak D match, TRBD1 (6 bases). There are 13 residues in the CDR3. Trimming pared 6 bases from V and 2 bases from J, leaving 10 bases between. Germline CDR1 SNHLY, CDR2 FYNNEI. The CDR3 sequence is CASRFGQQETQYF. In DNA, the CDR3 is TGTGCCAGCAGATTCGGACAGCAAGAGACCCAGTACTTC.